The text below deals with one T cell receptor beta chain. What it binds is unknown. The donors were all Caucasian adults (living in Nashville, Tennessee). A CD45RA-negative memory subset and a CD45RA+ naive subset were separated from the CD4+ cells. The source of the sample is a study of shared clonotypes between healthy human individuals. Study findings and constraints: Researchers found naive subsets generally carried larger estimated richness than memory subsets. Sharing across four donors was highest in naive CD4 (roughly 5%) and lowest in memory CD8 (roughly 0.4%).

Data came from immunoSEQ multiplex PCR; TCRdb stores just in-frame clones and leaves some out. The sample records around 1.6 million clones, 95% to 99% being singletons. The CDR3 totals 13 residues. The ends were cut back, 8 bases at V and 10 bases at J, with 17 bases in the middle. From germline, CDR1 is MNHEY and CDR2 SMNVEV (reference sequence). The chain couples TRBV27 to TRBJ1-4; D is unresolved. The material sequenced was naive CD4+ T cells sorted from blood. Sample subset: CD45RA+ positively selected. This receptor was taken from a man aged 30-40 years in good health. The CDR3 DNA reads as TGTGCCAGCTCTGGCCTGGTTGGCACAAAACTGTTTTTT. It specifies CASSGLVGTKLFF. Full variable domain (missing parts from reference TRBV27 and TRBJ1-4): EAQVTQNPRYLITVTGKKLTVTCSQNMNHEYMSWYRQDPGLGLRQIYYSMNVEVTDKGDVPEGYKVSRKEKRNFPLILESPSPNQTSLYFCASSGLVGTKLFFGSGTQLSVL.